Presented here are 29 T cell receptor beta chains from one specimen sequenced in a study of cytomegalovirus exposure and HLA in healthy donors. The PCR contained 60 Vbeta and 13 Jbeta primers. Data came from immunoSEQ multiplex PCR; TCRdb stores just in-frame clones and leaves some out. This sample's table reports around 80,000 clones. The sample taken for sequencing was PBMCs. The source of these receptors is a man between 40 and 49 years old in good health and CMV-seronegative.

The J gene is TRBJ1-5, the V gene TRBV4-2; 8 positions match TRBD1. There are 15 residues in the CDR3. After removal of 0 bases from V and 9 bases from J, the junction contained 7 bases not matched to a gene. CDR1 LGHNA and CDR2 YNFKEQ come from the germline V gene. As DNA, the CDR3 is TGTGCCAGCAGCCAAGAACTCTCCGGGACAGGGCCCCAGCATTTT. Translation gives CASSQELSGTGPQHF.

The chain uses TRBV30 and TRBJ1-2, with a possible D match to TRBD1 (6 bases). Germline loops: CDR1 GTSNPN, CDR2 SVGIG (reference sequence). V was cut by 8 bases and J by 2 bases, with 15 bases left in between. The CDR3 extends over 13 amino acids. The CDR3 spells CAHQQGLNYGYTF. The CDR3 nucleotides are TGTGCCCACCAACAGGGATTGAACTATGGCTACACCTTC.

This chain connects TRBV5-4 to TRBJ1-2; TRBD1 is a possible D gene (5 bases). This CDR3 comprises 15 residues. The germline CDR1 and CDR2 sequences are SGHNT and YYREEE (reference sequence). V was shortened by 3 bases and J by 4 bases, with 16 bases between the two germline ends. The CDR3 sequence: CASSSRGISIYGYTF. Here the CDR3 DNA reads TGTGCCAGCAGCTCACGGGGGATTTCAATCTATGGCTACACCTTC.

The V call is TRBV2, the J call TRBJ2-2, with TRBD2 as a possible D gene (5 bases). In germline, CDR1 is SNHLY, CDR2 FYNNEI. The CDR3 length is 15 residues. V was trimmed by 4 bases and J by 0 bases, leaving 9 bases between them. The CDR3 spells CASSGGGSNTGELFF. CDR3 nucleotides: TGTGCCAGCAGTGGTGGCGGGTCGAACACCGGGGAGCTGTTTTTT.

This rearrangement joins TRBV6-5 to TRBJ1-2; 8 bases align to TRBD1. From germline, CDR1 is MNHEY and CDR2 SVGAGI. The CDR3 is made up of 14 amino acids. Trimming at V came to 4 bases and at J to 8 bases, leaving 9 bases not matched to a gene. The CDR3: CASSSWTGSEGYTF. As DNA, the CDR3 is TGTGCCAGCAGTTCTTGGACAGGGTCGGAAGGCTACACCTTC.

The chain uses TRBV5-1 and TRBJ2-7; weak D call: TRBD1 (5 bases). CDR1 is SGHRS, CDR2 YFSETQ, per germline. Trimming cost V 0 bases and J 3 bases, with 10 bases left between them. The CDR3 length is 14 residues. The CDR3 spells CASSLDPQGYEQYF. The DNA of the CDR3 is TGCGCCAGCAGCTTGGACCCCCAGGGCTACGAGCAGTACTTC.

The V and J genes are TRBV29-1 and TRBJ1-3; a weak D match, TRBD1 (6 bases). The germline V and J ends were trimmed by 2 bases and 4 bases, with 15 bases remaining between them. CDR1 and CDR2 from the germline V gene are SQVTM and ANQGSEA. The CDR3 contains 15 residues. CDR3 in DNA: TGCAGCGTTGAACAAGGGGGAGCGTCCGGAAACACCATATATTTT. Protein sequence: CSVEQGGASGNTIYF.

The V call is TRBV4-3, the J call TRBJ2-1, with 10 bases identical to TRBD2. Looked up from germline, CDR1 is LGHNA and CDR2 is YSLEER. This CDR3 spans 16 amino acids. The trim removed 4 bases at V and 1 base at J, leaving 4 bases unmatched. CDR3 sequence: CASSPGTSVSYNEQFF. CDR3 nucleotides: TGCGCCAGCAGCCCCGGGACTAGCGTTTCCTACAATGAGCAGTTCTTC.

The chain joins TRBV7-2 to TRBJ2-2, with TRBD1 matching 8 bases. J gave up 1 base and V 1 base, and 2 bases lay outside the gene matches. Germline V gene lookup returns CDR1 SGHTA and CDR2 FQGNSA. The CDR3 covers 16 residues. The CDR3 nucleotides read TGTGCCAGCAGCTTAGAGGGACAGGTGAACACCGGGGAGCTGTTTTTT. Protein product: CASSLEGQVNTGELFF.

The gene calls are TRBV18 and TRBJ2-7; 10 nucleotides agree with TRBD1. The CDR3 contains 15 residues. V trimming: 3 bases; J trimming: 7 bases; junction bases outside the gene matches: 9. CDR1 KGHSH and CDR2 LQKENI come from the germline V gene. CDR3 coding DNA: TGTGCCAGCTCACCGCCCGGACAGGGGGTGCGGGAGCAGTACTTC. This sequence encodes CASSPPGQGVREQYF.

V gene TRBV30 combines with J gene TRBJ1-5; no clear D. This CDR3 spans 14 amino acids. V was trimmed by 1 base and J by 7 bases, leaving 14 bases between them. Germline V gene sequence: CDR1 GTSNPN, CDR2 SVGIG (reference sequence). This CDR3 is CAWSDLRGRQPQHF. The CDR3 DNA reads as TGTGCCTGGAGTGACCTTCGGGGTCGGCAGCCCCAGCATTTT.

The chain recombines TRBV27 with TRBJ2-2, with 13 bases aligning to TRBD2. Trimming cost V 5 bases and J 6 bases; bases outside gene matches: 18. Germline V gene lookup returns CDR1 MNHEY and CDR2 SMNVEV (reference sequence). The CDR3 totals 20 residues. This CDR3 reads CASSPTTSGRAHEIAGELFF. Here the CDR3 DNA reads TGTGCCAGCAGTCCCACTACTAGCGGGAGGGCCCATGAAATAGCCGGGGAGCTGTTTTTT.

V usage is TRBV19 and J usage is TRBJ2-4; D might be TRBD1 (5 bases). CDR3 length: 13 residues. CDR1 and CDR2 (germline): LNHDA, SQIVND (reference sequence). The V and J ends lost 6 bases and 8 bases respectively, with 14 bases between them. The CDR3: CASRKQALDIQYF. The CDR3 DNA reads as TGTGCCAGTAGAAAACAGGCCCTTGACATTCAGTACTTC.

CDR3 DNA sequence: TGCAGCGTTTCTGTAACAGGGGTTGAAGATACGCAGTATTTT. Translated: CSVSVTGVEDTQYF. This chain joins TRBV29-1 and TRBJ2-3; 7 bases are a match to TRBD1. The CDR3 totals 14 residues. The V and J ends lost 5 bases and 5 bases, in that order; junction bases with no gene match: 10. Germline CDR1 SQVTM, CDR2 ANQGSEA.

The CDR3 region is CASSLLGEPSDTQYF. CDR3 coding DNA: TGCGCCAGCAGCTTGCTTGGGGAGCCGTCAGATACGCAGTATTTT. The chain links TRBV5-1 to TRBJ2-3, with a tentative D call TRBD2 (5 bases). The CDR3 totals 15 residues. The V gene's germline CDR1 is SGHRS and CDR2 YFSETQ. The V and J ends lost 1 base and 4 bases respectively, with 13 bases between them. Supplemented by reference TRBV5-1 and TRBJ2-3, the full variable domain reads KAGVTQTPRYLIKTRGQQVTLSCSPISGHRSVSWYQQTPGQGLQFLFEYFSETQRNKGNFPGRFSGRQFSNSRSEMNVSTLELGDSALYLCASSLLGEPSDTQYFGPGTRLTVL.

The CDR3, as DNA: TGTGCCACCAGCAGAGATCCCAGGGGGAACTATGGCTACACCTTC. It codes for CATSRDPRGNYGYTF. The gene calls are TRBV15 and TRBJ1-2; 7 bases agree with TRBD1. The trim removed 0 bases at V and 2 bases at J, leaving 3 bases unmatched. The CDR3 spans 15 residues. Germline CDR1 and CDR2: LNHNV and YYDKDF (reference sequence).

CDR3: CASSSTTTYEQYF. CDR3 coding DNA: TGCGCCAGCAGCTCAACTACAACCTACGAGCAGTACTTC. J is TRBJ2-7 and V is TRBV5-1, with D unclear. The CDR3 loop spans 13 amino acids. The germline CDR1 and CDR2 sequences are SGHRS and YFSETQ. With 3 bases removed from V and 2 bases from J, the gap between germline ends came to 9 bases.

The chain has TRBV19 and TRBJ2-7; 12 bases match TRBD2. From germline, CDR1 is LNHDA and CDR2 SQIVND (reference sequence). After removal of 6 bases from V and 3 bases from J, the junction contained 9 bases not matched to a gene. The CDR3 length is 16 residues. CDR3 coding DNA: TGTGCCAGTAGCCCGAGGACTAGCGGGGAGGGCTACGAGCAGTACTTC. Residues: CASSPRTSGEGYEQYF.

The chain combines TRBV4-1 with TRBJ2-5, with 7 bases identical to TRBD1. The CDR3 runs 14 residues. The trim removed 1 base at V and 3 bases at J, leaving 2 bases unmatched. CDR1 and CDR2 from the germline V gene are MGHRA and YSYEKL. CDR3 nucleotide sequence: TGCGCCAGCAGCCAAGGGGGACAGAAAGAGACCCAGTACTTC. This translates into CASSQGGQKETQYF.

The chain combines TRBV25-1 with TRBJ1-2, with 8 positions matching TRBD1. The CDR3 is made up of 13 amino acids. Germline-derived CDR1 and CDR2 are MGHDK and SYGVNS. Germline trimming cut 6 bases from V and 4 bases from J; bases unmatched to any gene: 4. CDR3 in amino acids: CASRDREVYGYTF. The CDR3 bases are TGTGCCAGCAGGGACAGGGAGGTCTATGGCTACACCTTC.

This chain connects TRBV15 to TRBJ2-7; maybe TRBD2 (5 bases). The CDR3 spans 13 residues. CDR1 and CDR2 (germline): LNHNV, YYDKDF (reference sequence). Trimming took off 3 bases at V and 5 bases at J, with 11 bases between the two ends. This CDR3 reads CATSRGVMNEQYF. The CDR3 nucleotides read TGTGCCACCAGCAGGGGAGTGATGAACGAGCAGTACTTC.

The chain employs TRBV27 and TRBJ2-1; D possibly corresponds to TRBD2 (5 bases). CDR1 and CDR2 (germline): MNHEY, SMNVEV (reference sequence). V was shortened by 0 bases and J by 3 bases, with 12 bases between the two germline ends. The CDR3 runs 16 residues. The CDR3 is CASSLSFERIYNEQFF. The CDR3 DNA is TGTGCCAGCAGTTTATCTTTCGAGCGGATCTACAATGAGCAGTTCTTC.

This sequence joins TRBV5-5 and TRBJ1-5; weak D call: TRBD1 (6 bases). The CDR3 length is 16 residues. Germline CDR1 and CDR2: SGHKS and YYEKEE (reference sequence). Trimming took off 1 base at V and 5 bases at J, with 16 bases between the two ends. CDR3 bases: TGTGCCAGCAGCTTGTTGTCCCAGGGGTTGGATCAGCCCCAGCATTTT. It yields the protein CASSLLSQGLDQPQHF. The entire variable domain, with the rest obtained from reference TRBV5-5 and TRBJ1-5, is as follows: DAGVTQSPTHLIKTRGQQVTLRCSPISGHKSVSWYQQVLGQGPQFIFQYYEKEERGRGNFPDRFSARQFPNYSSELNVNALLLGDSALYLCASSLLSQGLDQPQHFGDGTRLSIL.

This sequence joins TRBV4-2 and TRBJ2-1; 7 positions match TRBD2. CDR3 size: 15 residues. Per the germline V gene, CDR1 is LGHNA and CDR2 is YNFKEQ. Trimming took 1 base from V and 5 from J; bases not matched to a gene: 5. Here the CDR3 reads CASSQARGRDNEQFF. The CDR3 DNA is TGTGCCAGCAGCCAAGCGCGGGGGAGAGACAATGAGCAGTTCTTC.

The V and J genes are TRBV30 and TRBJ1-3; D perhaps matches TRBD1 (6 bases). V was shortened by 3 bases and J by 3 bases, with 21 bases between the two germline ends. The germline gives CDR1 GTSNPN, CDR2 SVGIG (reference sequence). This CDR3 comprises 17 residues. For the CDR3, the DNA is TGTGCCTGGAGGCCCACTCTCGGACAGACCCTTGGAAACACCATATATTTT. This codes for CAWRPTLGQTLGNTIYF.

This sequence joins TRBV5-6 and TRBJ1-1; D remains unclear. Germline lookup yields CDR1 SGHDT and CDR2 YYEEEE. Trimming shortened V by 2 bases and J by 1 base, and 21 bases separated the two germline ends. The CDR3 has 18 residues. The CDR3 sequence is CASSFGVRRVGGNTEAFF. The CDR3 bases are TGTGCCAGCAGCTTTGGGGTTAGGCGGGTTGGAGGGAACACTGAAGCTTTCTTT.

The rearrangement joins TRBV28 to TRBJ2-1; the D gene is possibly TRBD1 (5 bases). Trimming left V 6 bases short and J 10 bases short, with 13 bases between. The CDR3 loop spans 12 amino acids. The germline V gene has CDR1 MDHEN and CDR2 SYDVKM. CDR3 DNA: TGTGCCAGCAGCAGGACAACGGGCGAGCAGTTCTTC. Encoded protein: CASSRTTGEQFF.

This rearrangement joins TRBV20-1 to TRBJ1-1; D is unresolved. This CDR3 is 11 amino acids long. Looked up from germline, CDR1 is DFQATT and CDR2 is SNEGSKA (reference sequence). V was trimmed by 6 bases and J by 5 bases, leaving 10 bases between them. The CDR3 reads CSAITGTEAFF. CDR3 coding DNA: TGCAGTGCAATAACCGGGACTGAAGCTTTCTTT.

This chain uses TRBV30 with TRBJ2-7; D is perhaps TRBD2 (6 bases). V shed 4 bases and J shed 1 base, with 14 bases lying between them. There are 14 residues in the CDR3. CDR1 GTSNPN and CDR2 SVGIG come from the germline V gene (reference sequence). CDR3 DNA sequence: TGTGCCTGGACCCCCGGCGGGACTTCCTACGAGCAGTACTTC. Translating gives CAWTPGGTSYEQYF.